One and the same sample provided the 22 T cell receptor beta chains below, sequenced in a study of blood T cell repertoires in COVID-19. Generated by immunoSEQ multiplex PCR, the TCRdb table keeps only in-frame clones and is missing some. The profile shows tens of thousands of clones, 88% of them singletons. The sample comprised peripheral blood. The receptors here all came from a woman between 70 and 85 years old with active COVID-19.

This clone was counted only a few times. The chain employs TRBV4-1 and TRBJ2-3, with 11 bases identical to TRBD2. With V trimmed by 4 bases and J by 5 bases, 5 bases remained unmatched. Germline V gene sequence: CDR1 MGHRA, CDR2 YSYEKL. The CDR3 contains 15 residues. CDR3 sequence reads: CASSLTSGGGDTQYF. CDR3 nucleotide sequence: TGCGCCAGCAGCCTTACTAGCGGGGGTGGAGATACGCAGTATTTT.

J is TRBJ1-3 and V is TRBV2; D gene uncertain. The CDR3 loop spans 15 amino acids. Germline loops: CDR1 SNHLY, CDR2 FYNNEI. Trimming removed 7 bases from V and 0 bases from J, with 13 bases in between. The chain's CDR3 is CASKERLFSGNTIYF. CDR3 nucleotide sequence: TGTGCCAGCAAGGAAAGACTGTTCTCTGGAAACACCATATATTTT.

J is TRBJ2-2 and V is TRBV5-1; TRBD1 agrees at 7 bases. Germline V lookup: CDR1 SGHRS, CDR2 YFSETQ. The V gene end was trimmed by 4 bases and the J gene end by 3 bases; junction bases not matched to a gene: 12. The CDR3 totals 17 residues. The DNA for the CDR3 is TGCGCCAGCAGCACGGTAGGGGGCGCTCTGGACACCGGGGAGCTGTTTTTT. The encoded protein is CASSTVGGALDTGELFF. The variable domain in full, completed from reference TRBV5-1 and TRBJ2-2, reads KAGVTQTPRYLIKTRGQQVTLSCSPISGHRSVSWYQQTPGQGLQFLFEYFSETQRNKGNFPGRFSGRQFSNSRSEMNVSTLELGDSALYLCASSTVGGALDTGELFFGEGSRLTVL.

This clone was detected a few times. The chain combines TRBV7-6 with TRBJ2-5; D remains unclear. The CDR3 length is 10 residues. Trimming stripped 10 bases from V and 5 bases from J, with 8 bases between. CDR1 and CDR2 (germline): SGHVS, FNYEAQ. The CDR3, as DNA: TGTGCCACGGGTCAGGAGACCCAGTACTTC. Translating gives CATGQETQYF.

This chain uses TRBV28 with TRBJ2-1; unclear D gene. The CDR3 extends over 13 amino acids. Trimming removed 5 bases at V and 5 bases at J, with 10 bases between. From germline, CDR1 is MDHEN and CDR2 SYDVKM. The CDR3 reads CASSPDWDNEQFF. The CDR3 DNA reads TGTGCCAGCAGTCCCGACTGGGACAATGAGCAGTTCTTC.

The rearrangement links TRBV4-1 to TRBJ2-3, with D maybe TRBD1 (7 bases). Germline V gene data show CDR1 as MGHRA and CDR2 as YSYEKL. The germline V and J ends were trimmed by 6 bases and 5 bases, with 21 bases remaining between them. The CDR3 is 16 amino acids. CDR3 DNA: TGCGCCAGCAGTGTTAGTAGGGGGCCGGAGGGAGATACGCAGTATTTT. Its translation is CASSVSRGPEGDTQYF.

The chain uses TRBV20-1 and TRBJ2-7; 7 bases agree with TRBD2. The CDR3 sequence is 13 residues long. The V gene's germline CDR1 is DFQATT and CDR2 SNEGSKA (reference sequence). V lost 3 bases, J lost 5 bases, and 7 bases stayed unmatched. CDR3 DNA sequence: TGCAGTGCTAGTCCCGGCGGGGGAAACGAGCAGTACTTC. Protein: CSASPGGGNEQYF.

In its sample, this clone was seen a few times. This chain connects TRBV29-1 to TRBJ2-7; D is perhaps TRBD1 (6 bases). There are 11 residues in the CDR3. Germline loops: CDR1 SQVTM, CDR2 ANQGSEA. V was shortened by 6 bases and J by 7 bases, with 13 bases between the two germline ends. CDR3 sequence (DNA): TGCAGCGTGCAGGGGACGGGGGAGCAGTACTTC. Amino acid sequence: CSVQGTGEQYF.

J is TRBJ2-7 and V is TRBV7-6; a weak D match, TRBD1 (5 bases). CDR3 length: 15 residues. Germline CDR1 is SGHVS and CDR2 is FNYEAQ. V shed 5 bases and J shed 2 bases, with 16 bases lying between them. Here the CDR3 DNA reads TGTGCCAGCAGCCCCCGGAGCAGGGCTGCCTACGAGCAGTACTTC. Protein sequence: CASSPRSRAAYEQYF.

This clone was observed once. In nucleotides, the CDR3 is TGTGCCAGCAGCTCGACAGGGACAATGAACACTGAAGCTTTCTTT. As protein: CASSSTGTMNTEAFF. The V and J genes are TRBV11-3 and TRBJ1-1; the match to TRBD1 covers 7 bases. The V gene's germline CDR1 is SGHNT and CDR2 YENEEA. This CDR3 region has 15 residues. Trimming cost V 4 bases and J 0 bases; bases outside gene matches: 5.

The CDR3, as DNA: TGTGCCACCAGTGATTTAAGGAGGGAGGGGATTGTGAACACTGAAGCTTTCTTT. Translation gives CATSDLRREGIVNTEAFF. The gene calls are TRBV24-1 and TRBJ1-1, with D perhaps TRBD1 (5 bases). V lost 1 base and J 0 bases, leaving 17 bases between the germline ends. The CDR3 covers 18 residues. Looked up from germline, CDR1 is KGHDR and CDR2 is SFDVKD.

The chain uses TRBV5-4 and TRBJ2-2; maybe TRBD2 (7 bases). V was trimmed by 7 bases and J by 5 bases, leaving 15 bases between them. CDR1 and CDR2 (germline): SGHNT, YYREEE (reference sequence). This CDR3 has 14 amino acids. The CDR3 coding sequence is TGTGCCAGCGGGGCCGGGGGGCGAACCGGGGAGCTGTTTTTT. It translates to CASGAGGRTGELFF.

The genes are TRBV28 and TRBJ2-7, with D possibly TRBD1 on 6 matching bases. The V gene lost 6 bases and the J gene lost 3 bases, with 15 bases spanning the gap. CDR3 length: 14 amino acids. Germline lookup yields CDR1 MDHEN and CDR2 SYDVKM. As DNA, the CDR3 is TGTGCCAGCAGCGATGGGCGCAGGGGCTACGAGCAGTACTTC. It encodes CASSDGRRGYEQYF.

This chain uses TRBV27 with TRBJ1-5; D may be TRBD1 (5 bases). The CDR3 runs to 17 residues. The V gene lost 2 bases and the J gene lost 2 bases, with 16 bases spanning the gap. Per germline, CDR1 MNHEY and CDR2 SMNVEV (reference sequence). The CDR3 bases are TGTGCCAGCAGTTTACCACGATCAGGGAAAGGCAATCAGCCCCAGCATTTT. Translated: CASSLPRSGKGNQPQHF.

This clone appeared once. The CDR3 spells CASSQGTGPHQQYF. CDR3 bases: TGTGCCAGCAGCCAAGGGACAGGGCCCCATCAGCAGTACTTC. The genes are TRBV3-1 (or the pseudogene TRBV3-2) and TRBJ2-7; 8 bases align to TRBD1. CDR3 length: 14 residues. The ends lost 1 base at V and 8 bases at J; junction bases unmatched: 7. Germline V gene sequence: CDR1 LGHDT, CDR2 YNNKEL (reference sequence).

The chain is built from TRBV6-2 or TRBV6-3 and TRBJ2-7, with D possibly TRBD2 on 5 matching bases. There are 14 residues in the CDR3. The V and J ends lost 2 bases and 4 bases respectively, with 12 bases between them. Germline V lookup: CDR1 MNHEY, CDR2 SVGEGT. The CDR3 DNA reads TGTGCCAGCAGTTACGAACAGCAGCGGTACGAGCAGTACTTC. Its protein product is CASSYEQQRYEQYF.

The chain is built from TRBV6-6 and TRBJ1-5; weak D call: TRBD1 (5 bases). Trimming cost V 6 bases and J 7 bases, with 16 bases left between them. CDR1 is MNHNY and CDR2 is SVGAGI in the germline V gene (reference sequence). CDR3 length equals 14 residues. The CDR3 DNA is TGTGCCAGCAGCCCAGGGTTCGGTGGCCAGCCCCAGCATTTT. Translated: CASSPGFGGQPQHF.

In DNA, the CDR3 is TGTGCCAGCAGCTTAGACAACGGACAGGGGGAAGCTTTCTTT. It is translated as CASSLDNGQGEAFF. This sequence joins TRBV7-9 and TRBJ1-1; 9 bases align to TRBD1. Germline V gene data show CDR1 as SEHNR and CDR2 as FQNEAQ (reference sequence). The CDR3 is 14 amino acids. V was pared by 1 base and J by 8 bases, with 5 bases of the junction left unmatched.

A single count supports this clone. The chain couples TRBV5-1 to TRBJ2-5; maybe TRBD1 (5 bases). Trimming took 4 bases from V and 0 from J, leaving 19 bases between them. The V gene's germline CDR1 is SGHRS and CDR2 YFSETQ. CDR3 length: 17 amino acids. DNA of the CDR3: TGCGCCAGCAGCAAAGGGGATTCCCGAGCGTACCAAGAGACCCAGTACTTC. This encodes CASSKGDSRAYQETQYF.

This chain joins TRBV3-1 (or the pseudogene TRBV3-2) and TRBJ2-5, with D possibly TRBD1 on 6 matching bases. Germline V gene sequence: CDR1 LGHDT, CDR2 YNNKEL (reference sequence). The germline V and J ends were trimmed by 6 bases and 1 base, with 9 bases remaining between them. The CDR3 sequence is 13 residues long. DNA for the CDR3: TGTGCCAGCAGACGACAGGTCCAAGAGACCCAGTACTTC. Encoded protein: CASRRQVQETQYF.

The rearrangement joins TRBV12-3 or TRBV12-4 to TRBJ1-1; a possible D gene is TRBD1 (5 bases). V shed 6 bases and J shed 5 bases, with 13 bases lying between them. This CDR3 has 13 residues. This chain's CDR3 is CASRMTQGTEAFF. The DNA for the CDR3 is TGTGCCAGCAGAATGACCCAGGGAACTGAAGCTTTCTTT.

The rearrangement uses TRBV4-1 and TRBJ2-7; D is undetermined. Germline V gene data show CDR1 as MGHRA and CDR2 as YSYEKL. Trimming removed 3 bases from V and 2 bases from J, with 17 bases in between. This CDR3 comprises 16 residues. CDR3 in amino acids: CASSHYDDPSTYEQYF. The CDR3, as DNA: TGCGCCAGCAGCCATTACGACGACCCTAGTACCTACGAGCAGTACTTC.